The clone carrying this TCR beta chain was observed a handful of times. Its specificity is not known. From the 5' RACE reads, TCRdb called clonotypes with MiXCR, one entry per CDR3 protein. The repertoire has 470,000 or so distinct CDR3 sequences, 25% to 30% of them found once; the top ten carry under 0.9%. These data belong to a study of CD8 T cells in ankylosing spondylitis. Overall study results and limits: What seemed typical of ankylosing spondylitis blood was a TCR beta motif built from 8 or 9 highly homologous variants.

Trimming cost V 5 bases and J 1 base; bases outside gene matches: 3. Germline CDR1 and CDR2: SEHNR and FQNEAQ (reference sequence). The CDR3 is 15 amino acids. V and J are TRBV7-9 and TRBJ2-1, with TRBD2 identical over 9 bases. Source material: blood, either unsorted or a sorted T cell fraction (not recorded which). The receptor was isolated from a male donor with ankylosing spondylitis. In DNA, the CDR3 is TGTGCCAGCAGCCGACTAGCGGCATCCTACAATGAGCAGTTCTTC. Protein product: CASSRLAASYNEQFF.